The 11 T cell receptor beta chains below were found in one sample sequenced in a study of early T cells in non-severe SARS-CoV-2 infection. TCRdb passed the 5' RACE reads through MiXCR, listing each CDR3 protein once. The sample consists of 85,000 to 90,000 distinct CDR3 sequences, 14% of them appearing once. Source material: whole blood. These TCRs come from an adult who was a healthcare worker with PCR-confirmed SARS-CoV-2 infection or an uninfected control (not recorded which).

This clonotype has ten or more counts. The chain couples TRBV4-1 to TRBJ1-5, with a tentative D call TRBD1 (5 bases). CDR1 is MGHRA, CDR2 YSYEKL, per germline. This CDR3 comprises 16 residues. Trimming took off 1 base at V and 1 base at J, with 11 bases between the two ends. CDR3 sequence: CASSQGQGASNQPQHF. For the CDR3, the DNA is TGCGCCAGCAGCCAAGGGCAAGGGGCAAGCAATCAGCCCCAGCATTTT.

This rearrangement joins TRBV2 to TRBJ2-7; TRBD1 matches 7 bases. J was trimmed by 0 bases and V by 6 bases; bases with no gene match: 8. CDR3 length: 15 residues. Germline V CDR1 and CDR2: SNHLY, FYNNEI. In DNA form, the CDR3 reads TGTGCCAGCAGATTATCTGGACAGGCCTCCTACGAGCAGTACTTC. Encoded protein: CASRLSGQASYEQYF.

This clonotype was counted many times. The chain has TRBV7-8 and TRBJ1-2; D may be TRBD1 (5 bases). The CDR3 is made up of 14 amino acids. The V gene's germline CDR1 is SGHVS and CDR2 FQNEAQ. With 5 bases removed from V and 8 bases from J, the gap between germline ends came to 18 bases. The CDR3 protein is CASSATGDAGGYTF. CDR3 coding DNA: TGTGCCAGCAGCGCCACAGGTGACGCAGGGGGCTACACCTTC. The full variable domain, with the rest looked up from reference TRBV7-8 and TRBJ1-2, is GAGVSQSPRYKVAKRGQDVALRCDPISGHVSLFWYQQALGQGPEFLTYFQNEAQLDKSGLPSDRFFAERPEGSVSTLKIQRTQQEDSAVYLCASSATGDAGGYTFGSGTRLTVV.

A few counts support this clonotype. The rearrangement uses TRBV11-2 and TRBJ2-3; tentatively, D is TRBD1 (5 bases). Trimming took off 1 base at V and 3 bases at J, with 8 bases between the two ends. The CDR3 contains 14 residues. The germline CDR1 and CDR2 sequences are SGHAT and FQNNGV. The CDR3, as DNA: TGTGCCAGCAGCTTAGGTAGACAGACAGATACGCAGTATTTT. It encodes CASSLGRQTDTQYF. The full variable domain, with the rest looked up from reference TRBV11-2 and TRBJ2-3, is EAGVAQSPRYKIIEKRQSVAFWCNPISGHATLYWYQQILGQGPKLLIQFQNNGVVDDSQLPKDRFSAERLKGVDSTLKIQPAKLEDSAVYLCASSLGRQTDTQYFGPGTRLTVL.

The chain links TRBV3-1 to TRBJ1-2, with unresolved D. The CDR3 loop spans 13 amino acids. Trimming cost V 7 bases and J 4 bases, with 13 bases left between them. Germline V gene sequence: CDR1 LGHDT, CDR2 YNNKEL (reference sequence). The DNA for the CDR3 is TGTGCCAGCACCACTCCAGGCCGCTATGGCTACACCTTC. Translation gives CASTTPGRYGYTF.

This clonotype was picked up a small number of times. V is TRBV29-1 and J is TRBJ1-1; D gene ambiguous. The length of the CDR3 is 13 residues. The V end lost 4 bases, the J end lost 1 base, and 10 bases lay between the germline ends. Germline V gives CDR1 SQVTM, CDR2 ANQGSEA. CDR3 loop: CSVAHSPNTEAFF. In nucleotides, the CDR3 is TGCAGCGTTGCGCACAGCCCGAACACTGAAGCTTTCTTT.

This clonotype was found a few times. This chain uses TRBV5-1 with TRBJ2-7; TRBD2 aligns across 8 bases. Germline assignment: CDR1 SGHRS and CDR2 YFSETQ. CDR3 size: 16 residues. Germline trimming cut 4 bases from V and 0 bases from J; bases unmatched to any gene: 9. DNA for the CDR3: TGCGCCAGCAGCACCCGGACTAGCTCGAGCTCCTACGAGCAGTACTTC. Translating it yields CASSTRTSSSSYEQYF.

V usage is TRBV25-1 and J usage is TRBJ2-7; D may match TRBD1 or TRBD2 (5 bases each). V was trimmed by 2 bases and J by 2 bases, leaving 13 bases between them. The CDR3 is 15 amino acids. Germline CDR1 MGHDK, CDR2 SYGVNS. The CDR3 sequence is CASSEGPQGAYEQYF. For the CDR3, the DNA is TGTGCCAGCAGTGAAGGACCCCAGGGAGCCTACGAGCAGTACTTC.

This clonotype was counted ten times or more. This rearrangement joins TRBV2 to TRBJ1-6; the match to TRBD1 covers 7 bases. The ends lost 8 bases at V and 1 base at J; junction bases unmatched: 2. This CDR3 comprises 14 residues. Germline lookup yields CDR1 SNHLY and CDR2 FYNNEI. CDR3 loop: CASGTESYNSPLHF. CDR3 coding DNA: TGTGCCAGCGGGACAGAGTCCTATAATTCACCCCTCCACTTT.

This chain uses TRBV6-5 with TRBJ2-1, with TRBD2 matching 13 bases. Germline loops: CDR1 MNHEY, CDR2 SVGAGI. The V and J ends lost 5 bases and 8 bases, in that order; junction bases with no gene match: 6. This CDR3 has 15 amino acids. CDR3 bases: TGTGCCAGCAGTCCGCCGGGACTAGCGGGGTATGAGCAGTTCTTC. Translating gives CASSPPGLAGYEQFF.

The chain links TRBV5-5 to TRBJ2-7, with 8 bases matching TRBD1. The germline gives CDR1 SGHKS, CDR2 YYEKEE (reference sequence). V lost 0 bases and J lost 4; bases outside the gene matches: 3. The CDR3 runs 14 residues. CDR3 nucleotide sequence: TGTGCCAGCAGCTTGGACAGGGGGACATACGAGCAGTACTTC. It codes for CASSLDRGTYEQYF.